This TCR beta chain was retrieved from a study of OX40 agonist ivuxolimab in advanced cancers. This CDR3 spans 15 amino acids. The V gene's germline CDR1 is SGHRS and CDR2 YFSETQ. With V trimmed by 4 bases and J by 7 bases, 10 bases remained unmatched. The sample holds one count of this clone. The method was immunoSEQ multiplex PCR; TCRdb's version includes in-frame clones alone and lacks a portion of them. Here the sample spans approximately 91,000 clones, around nine tenths being singletons. Sample: CD4+ or CD8+ T cells sorted from blood, taken in a trial of the OX40 agonist ivuxolimab. The clonotype comes from an adult with an advanced solid tumor such as melanoma, head and neck, liver or kidney cancer. The J gene is TRBJ1-5, the V gene TRBV5-1; 8 bases fit TRBD1. The CDR3 sequence is CASSQAGQGGQPQHF. Here the CDR3 DNA reads TGCGCCAGCAGCCAAGCTGGACAGGGCGGCCAGCCCCAGCATTTT.